This TCR beta chain was identified during a study of response to subunit inactivated influenza vaccine. Overall study results and limits: A suggestion made by the authors is that each seasonal influenza vaccination recruits few new T cells.

A note on this clonotype: Its antigen remains unknown.

TCRdb recomputed calls from the RT-PCR reads with MiXCR, one row per CDR3 protein. The table lists 530,000 or so distinct CDR3 sequences, less than 30% of them singletons, with approximately 1.9% in the top ten. The specimen was CD4+ T cells sorted from PBMCs, collected less than 6 days after vaccination. The TCR comes from a man over 45 who received an inactivated influenza vaccine.

This CDR3 is CASSGLAGPIQETQYF. The CDR3 DNA sequence: TGTGCCAGCAGCGGACTAGCGGGGCCTATTCAAGAGACCCAGTACTTC. This chain connects TRBV6-1 to TRBJ2-5; 12 bases line up with TRBD2. The length of the CDR3 is 16 residues. Trimming removed 6 bases from V and 2 bases from J; junction bases left unmatched: 7. Looked up from germline, CDR1 is MNHNS and CDR2 is SASEGT.